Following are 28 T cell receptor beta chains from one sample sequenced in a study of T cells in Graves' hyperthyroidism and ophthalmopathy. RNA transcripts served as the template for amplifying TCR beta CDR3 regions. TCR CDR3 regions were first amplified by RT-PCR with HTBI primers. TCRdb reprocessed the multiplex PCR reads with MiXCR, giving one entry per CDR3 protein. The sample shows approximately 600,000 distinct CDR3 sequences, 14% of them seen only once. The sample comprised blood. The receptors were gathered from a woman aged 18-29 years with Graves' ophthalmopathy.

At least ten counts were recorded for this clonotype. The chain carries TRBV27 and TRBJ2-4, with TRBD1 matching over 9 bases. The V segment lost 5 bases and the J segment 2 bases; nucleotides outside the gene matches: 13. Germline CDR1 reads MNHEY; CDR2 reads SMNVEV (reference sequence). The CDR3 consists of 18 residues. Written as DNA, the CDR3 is TGTGCCAGCAGTCAAAGGGCCCCGACAGGGGGTACCAAAAACATTCAGTACTTC. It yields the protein CASSQRAPTGGTKNIQYF.

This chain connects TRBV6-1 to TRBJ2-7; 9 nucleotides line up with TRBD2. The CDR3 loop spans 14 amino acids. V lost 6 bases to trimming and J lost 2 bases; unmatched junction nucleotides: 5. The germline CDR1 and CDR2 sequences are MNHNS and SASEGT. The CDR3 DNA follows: TGTGCCAGCAGACGAATAGCGGGAGCCTACGAGCAGTACTTC. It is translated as CASRRIAGAYEQYF.

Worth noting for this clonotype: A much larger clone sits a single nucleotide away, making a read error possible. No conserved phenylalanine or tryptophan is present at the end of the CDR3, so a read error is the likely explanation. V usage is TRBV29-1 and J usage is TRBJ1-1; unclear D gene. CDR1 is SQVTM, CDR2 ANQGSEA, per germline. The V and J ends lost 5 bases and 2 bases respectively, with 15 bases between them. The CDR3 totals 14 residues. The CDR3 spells CSVWLAGYNTEAFL. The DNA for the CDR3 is TGCAGCGTTTGGCTGGCAGGCTATAACACTGAAGCTTTCCTT.

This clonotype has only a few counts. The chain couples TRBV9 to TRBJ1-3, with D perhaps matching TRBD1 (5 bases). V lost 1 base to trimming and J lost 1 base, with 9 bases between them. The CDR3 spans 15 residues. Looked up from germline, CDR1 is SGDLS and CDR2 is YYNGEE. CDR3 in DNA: TGTGCCAGCAGCGTAAGGCAGGGATCTGGAAACACCATATATTTT. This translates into CASSVRQGSGNTIYF.

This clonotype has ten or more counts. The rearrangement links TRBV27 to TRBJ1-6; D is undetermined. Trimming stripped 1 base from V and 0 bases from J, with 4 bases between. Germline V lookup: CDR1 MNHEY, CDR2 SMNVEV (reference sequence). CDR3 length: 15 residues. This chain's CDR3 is CASSLLSSYNSPLHF. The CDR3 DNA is TGTGCCAGCAGTTTATTGAGCTCCTATAATTCACCCCTCCACTTT.

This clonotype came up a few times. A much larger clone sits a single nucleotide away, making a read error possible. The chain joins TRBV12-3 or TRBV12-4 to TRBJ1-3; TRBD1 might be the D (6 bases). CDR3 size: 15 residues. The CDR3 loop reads CASSLAGVSGNTICF. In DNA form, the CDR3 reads TGTGCCAGCAGTTTGGCAGGGGTTAGTGGAAACACCATATGTTTT.

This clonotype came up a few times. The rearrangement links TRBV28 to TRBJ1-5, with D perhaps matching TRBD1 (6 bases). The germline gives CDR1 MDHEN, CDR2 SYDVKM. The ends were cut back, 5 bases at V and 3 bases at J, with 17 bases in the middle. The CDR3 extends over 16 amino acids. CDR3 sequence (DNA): TGTGCCAGCAGTAGTTTACGCGGGACAATCAATCAGCCCCAGCATTTT. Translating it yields CASSSLRGTINQPQHF.

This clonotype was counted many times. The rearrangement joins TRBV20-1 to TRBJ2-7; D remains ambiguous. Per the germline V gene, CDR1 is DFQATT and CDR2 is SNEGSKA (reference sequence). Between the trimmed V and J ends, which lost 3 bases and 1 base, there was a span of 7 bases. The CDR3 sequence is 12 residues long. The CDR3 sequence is CSASDGSYEQYF. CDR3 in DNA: TGCAGTGCTAGTGACGGGTCCTACGAGCAGTACTTC.

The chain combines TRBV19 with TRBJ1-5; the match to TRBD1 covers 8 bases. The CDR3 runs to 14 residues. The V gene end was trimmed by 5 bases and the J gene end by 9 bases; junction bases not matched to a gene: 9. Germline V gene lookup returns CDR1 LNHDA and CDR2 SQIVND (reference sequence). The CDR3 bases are TGTGCCAGTAGTCCCGGACAGGGACAAGCGCCCCAGCATTTT. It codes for CASSPGQGQAPQHF.

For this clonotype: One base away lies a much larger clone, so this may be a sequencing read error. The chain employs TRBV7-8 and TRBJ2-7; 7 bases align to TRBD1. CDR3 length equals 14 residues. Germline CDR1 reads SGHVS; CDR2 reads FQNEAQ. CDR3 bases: TGTGCCAGCAGCTTAACCGGGACAGACTACGGGCAGTACTTC. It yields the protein CASSLTGTDYGQYF. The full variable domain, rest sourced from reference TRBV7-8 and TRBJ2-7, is GAGVSQSPRYKVAKRGQDVALRCDPISGHVSLFWYQQALGQGPEFLTYFQNEAQLDKSGLPSDRFFAERPEGSVSTLKIQRTQQEDSAVYLCASSLTGTDYGQYFGPGTRLTVT.

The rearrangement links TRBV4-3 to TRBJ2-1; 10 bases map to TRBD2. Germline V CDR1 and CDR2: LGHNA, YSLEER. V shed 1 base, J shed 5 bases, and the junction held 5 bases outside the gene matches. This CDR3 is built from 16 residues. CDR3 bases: TGCGCCAGCAGCCAAGGCGGGACTAGCGCGGACAATGAGCAGTTCTTC. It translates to CASSQGGTSADNEQFF.

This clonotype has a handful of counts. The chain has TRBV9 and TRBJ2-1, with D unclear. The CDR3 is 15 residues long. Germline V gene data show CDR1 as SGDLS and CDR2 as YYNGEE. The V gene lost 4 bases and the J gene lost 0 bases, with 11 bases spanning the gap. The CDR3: CASSPRRISYNEQFF. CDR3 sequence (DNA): TGTGCCAGCAGCCCCCGTAGAATCTCCTACAATGAGCAGTTCTTC.

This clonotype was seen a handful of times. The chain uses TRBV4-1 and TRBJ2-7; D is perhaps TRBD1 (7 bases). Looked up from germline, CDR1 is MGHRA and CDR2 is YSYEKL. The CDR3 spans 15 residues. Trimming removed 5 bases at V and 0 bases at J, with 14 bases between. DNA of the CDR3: TGCGCCAGCAGCAAAGGGGGGACAGACTCCTACGAGCAGTACTTC. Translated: CASSKGGTDSYEQYF.

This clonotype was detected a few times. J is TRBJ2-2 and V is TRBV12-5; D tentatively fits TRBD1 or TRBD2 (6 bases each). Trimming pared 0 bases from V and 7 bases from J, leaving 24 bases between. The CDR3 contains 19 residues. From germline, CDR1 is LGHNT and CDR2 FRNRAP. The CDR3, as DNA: TGTGCTAGTGGTTTGGTCTTGGGGGCGAACGGGGGAAGGCACGGGGAGCTGTTTTTT. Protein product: CASGLVLGANGGRHGELFF.

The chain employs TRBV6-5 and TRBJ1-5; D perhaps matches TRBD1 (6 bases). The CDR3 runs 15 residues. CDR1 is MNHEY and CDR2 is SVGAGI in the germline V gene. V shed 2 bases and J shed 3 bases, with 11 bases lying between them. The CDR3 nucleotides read TGTGCCAGCAGTTACGGACCGGGACACAATCAGCCCCAGCATTTT. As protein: CASSYGPGHNQPQHF.

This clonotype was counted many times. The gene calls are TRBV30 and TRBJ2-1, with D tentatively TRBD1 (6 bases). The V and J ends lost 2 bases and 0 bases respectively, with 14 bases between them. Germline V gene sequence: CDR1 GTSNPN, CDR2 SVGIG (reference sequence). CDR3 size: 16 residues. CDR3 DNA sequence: TGTGCCTGGAGTCCGGGACACCAGAGCTCCTACAATGAGCAGTTCTTC. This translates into CAWSPGHQSSYNEQFF.

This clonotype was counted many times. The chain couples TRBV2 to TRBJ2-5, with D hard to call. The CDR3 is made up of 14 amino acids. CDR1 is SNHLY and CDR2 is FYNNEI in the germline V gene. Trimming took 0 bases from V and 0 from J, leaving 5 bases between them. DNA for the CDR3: TGTGCCAGCAGTGAAGCGGGGTACCAAGAGACCCAGTACTTC. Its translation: CASSEAGYQETQYF.

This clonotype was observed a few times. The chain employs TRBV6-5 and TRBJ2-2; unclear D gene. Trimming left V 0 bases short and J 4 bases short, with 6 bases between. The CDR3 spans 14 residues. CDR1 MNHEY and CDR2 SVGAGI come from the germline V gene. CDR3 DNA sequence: TGTGCCAGCAGTTACTCTGAACCCACCGGGGAGCTGTTTTTT. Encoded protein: CASSYSEPTGELFF.

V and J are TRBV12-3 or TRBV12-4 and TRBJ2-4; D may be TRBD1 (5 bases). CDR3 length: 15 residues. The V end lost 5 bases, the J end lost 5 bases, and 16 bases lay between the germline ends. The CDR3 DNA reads TGTGCCAGCAGTCTTCTCTACACGACAGAAAACATTCAGTACTTC. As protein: CASSLLYTTENIQYF.

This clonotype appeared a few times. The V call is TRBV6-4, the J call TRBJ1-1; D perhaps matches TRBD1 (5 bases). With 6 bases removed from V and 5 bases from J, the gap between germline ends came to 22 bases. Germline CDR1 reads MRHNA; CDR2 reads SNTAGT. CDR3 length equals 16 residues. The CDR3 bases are TGTGCCAGCAGCACTCCGGGGGGGGAAGGGTGGACTGAAGCTTTCTTT. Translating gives CASSTPGGEGWTEAFF.

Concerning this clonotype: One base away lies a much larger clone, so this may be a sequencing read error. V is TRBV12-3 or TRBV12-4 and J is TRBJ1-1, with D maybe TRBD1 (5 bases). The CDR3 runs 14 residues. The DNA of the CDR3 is TGTTCCAGCAGTTTAGAGGGGACGTGGACTGAAGCTTTCTTT. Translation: CSSSLEGTWTEAFF.

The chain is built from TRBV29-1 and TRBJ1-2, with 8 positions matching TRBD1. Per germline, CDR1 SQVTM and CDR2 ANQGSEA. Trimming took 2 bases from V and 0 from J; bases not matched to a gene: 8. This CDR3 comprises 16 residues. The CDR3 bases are TGCAGCGTTGAATTAGGTCGGGACAGGTCTAACTATGGCTACACCTTC. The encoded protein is CSVELGRDRSNYGYTF.

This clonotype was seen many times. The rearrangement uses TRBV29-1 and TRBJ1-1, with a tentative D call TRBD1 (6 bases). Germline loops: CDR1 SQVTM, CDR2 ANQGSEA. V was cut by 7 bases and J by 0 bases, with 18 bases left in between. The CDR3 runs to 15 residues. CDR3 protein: CSAEDNRVMNTEAFF. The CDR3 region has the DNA TGCAGCGCCGAAGATAACAGGGTTATGAACACTGAAGCTTTCTTT.

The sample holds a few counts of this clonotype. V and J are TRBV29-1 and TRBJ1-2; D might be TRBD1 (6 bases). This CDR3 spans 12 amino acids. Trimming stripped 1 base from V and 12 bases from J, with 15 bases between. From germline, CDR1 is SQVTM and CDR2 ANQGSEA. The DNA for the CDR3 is TGCAGCGTTGAAGTAGGGGGAGTGAAGCACACCTTC. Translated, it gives CSVEVGGVKHTF.

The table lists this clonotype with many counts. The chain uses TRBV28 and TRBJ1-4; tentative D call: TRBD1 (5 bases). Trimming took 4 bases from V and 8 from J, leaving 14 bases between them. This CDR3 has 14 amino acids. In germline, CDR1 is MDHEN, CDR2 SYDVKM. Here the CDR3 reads CASSSPGGEEKLFF. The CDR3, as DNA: TGTGCCAGCAGTTCCCCCGGGGGAGAGGAAAAACTGTTTTTT. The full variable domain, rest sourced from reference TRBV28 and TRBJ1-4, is DVKVTQSSRYLVKRTGEKVFLECVQDMDHENMFWYRQDPGLGLRLIYFSYDVKMKEKGDIPEGYSVSREKKERFSLILESASTNQTSMYLCASSSPGGEEKLFFGSGTQLSVL.

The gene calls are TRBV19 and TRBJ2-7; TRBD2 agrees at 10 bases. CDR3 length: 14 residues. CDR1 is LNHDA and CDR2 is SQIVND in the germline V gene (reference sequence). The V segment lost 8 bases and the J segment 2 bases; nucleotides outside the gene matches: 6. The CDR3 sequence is CASGIAGGAYEQYF. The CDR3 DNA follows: TGTGCCAGTGGGATAGCGGGAGGAGCCTACGAGCAGTACTTC.

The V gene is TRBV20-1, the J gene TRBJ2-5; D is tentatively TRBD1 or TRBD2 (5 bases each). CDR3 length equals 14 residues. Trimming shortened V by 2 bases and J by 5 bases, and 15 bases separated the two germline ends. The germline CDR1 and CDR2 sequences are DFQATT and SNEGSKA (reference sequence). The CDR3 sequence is CSARSGRPRETQYF. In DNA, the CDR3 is TGCAGTGCTAGATCGGGACGGCCAAGGGAGACCCAGTACTTC.

CDR3 in DNA: TGTGCCAGCTCCCCGGGACAGGGTCATCAGCCCCAGCATTTT. It encodes CASSPGQGHQPQHF. The rearrangement uses TRBV11-3 and TRBJ1-5; 9 nucleotides agree with TRBD1. The V gene's germline CDR1 is SGHNT and CDR2 YENEEA. This CDR3 comprises 14 residues. V lost 8 bases and J lost 5; bases outside the gene matches: 7.